The rows below give T cell receptor beta chains drawn from one sample of a study of CD8+CD57+ T cells in acquired aplastic anemia. TCRdb used MiXCR to reprocess the reads, holding one entry per CDR3 protein. This table holds around 190,000 distinct CDR3 sequences, around 60% found once. Specimen: sorted CD4+, CD8+, or CD8+CD57+ T cells (not recorded which) from PBMCs. The receptor source for this set is a human donor in good health. Each CDR3 is given with its conserved first and last residue. Each record gives: D gene, clone size, J gene, V gene, CDR3 DNA, CDR3 protein. D genes are given only for firm matches. The size of a clone is reported for some rows only, either as once, few or many, or as a class for expanded clones.

.	.	TRBJ1-4	TRBV7-6	TGTGCCAGCAGCTACCATGGGGCGAATGGGAAACTGTTTTTT	CASSYHGANGKLFF
.	.	TRBJ1-6	TRBV5-8	TGTGCCAGCAGCTTGGGCAGGGTCCCCTCCTATAATTCACCCCTCCACTTT	CASSLGRVPSYNSPLHF
.	.	TRBJ2-7	TRBV12-3/TRBV12-4	TGTGCCAGCAGCATACAAAGCTCCTACGAGCAGTACTTC	CASSIQSSYEQYF
.	few	TRBJ1-5	TRBV2	TGTGCCAGCAAGGGCGGGTGGAGCAATCAGCCCCAGCATTTT	CASKGGWSNQPQHF
.	.	TRBJ1-5	TRBV20-1	TGCAGTGCGAGCCCCCTTAGCAATCAGCCCCAGCATTTT	CSASPLSNQPQHF
.	.	TRBJ1-2	TRBV19	TGTGCCAGTAGTATCGTGCGGTCGAACTATGGCTACACCTTC	CASSIVRSNYGYTF
TRBD1	many	TRBJ2-2	TRBV5-5	TGTGCCAGCAGCGTATACAGGGGGCTTAACACCGGGGAGCTGTTTTTT	CASSVYRGLNTGELFF
.	.	TRBJ2-1	TRBV2	TGTGCCAGCAGTGGGGACCTCTGGATGAATGAGCAGTTCTTC	CASSGDLWMNEQFF
.	.	TRBJ1-1	TRBV7-2	TGTGCCAGCAGCTTAGCGGGGGGGGTTGAAGCTTTCTTT	CASSLAGGVEAFF
TRBD1	.	TRBJ1-1	TRBV20-1	TGCAGTGCTAGGGACCGGGGACAGGGTTTCTTT	CSARDRGQGFF
TRBD2	few	TRBJ2-7	TRBV7-6	TGTGCCAGCAGCCCCCGGGGCGGCGGGGGGCCCTACGAGCAGTACTTC	CASSPRGGGGPYEQYF
.	.	TRBJ2-2	TRBV11-2	TGTGCCAGCAGCCCTCGGGGGCGGGTCGGGACCGGGGAGCTGTTTTTT	CASSPRGRVGTGELFF
.	many	TRBJ2-4	TRBV4-1	TGCGCCAGCAGCCCCAGCGGGAAAAACATTCAGTACTTC	CASSPSGKNIQYF
TRBD2	many	TRBJ2-7	TRBV9	TGTGCCAGCAGCGTTGGGACTAGCGGGATCGACGAGCAGTACTTC	CASSVGTSGIDEQYF
.	many	TRBJ2-2	TRBV9	TGTGCCAGCAGCGTAGAAGGGGGTGCCGGGGAGCTGTTTTTT	CASSVEGGAGELFF
.	.	TRBJ1-6	TRBV7-2	TGTGCCAGCAGCACCCGGGGTGACTATAATTCACCCCTCCACTTT	CASSTRGDYNSPLHF
TRBD2	.	TRBJ2-5	TRBV7-9	TGTGCCAGCAGCGTCCAAAGTAGCGGGGGGGCCGGGACCCAGTACTTC	CASSVQSSGGAGTQYF
.	.	TRBJ1-1	TRBV5-4	TGTGCCAGCAGTCCGGGATCCTCCAACACTGAAGCTTTCTTT	CASSPGSSNTEAFF
.	.	TRBJ1-6	TRBV10-3	TGTGCCACCCGGGACGGATATAATTCACCCCTCCACTTT	CATRDGYNSPLHF
.	.	TRBJ1-6	TRBV2	TGTGCCAGCGGGGTAGCGGACCCCTTTAATTCACCCCTCCACTTT	CASGVADPFNSPLHF
.	.	TRBJ2-1	TRBV20-1	TGCAGTGGGGATCTCTCCTACAATGAGCAGTTCTTC	CSGDLSYNEQFF
TRBD2	.	TRBJ2-5	TRBV7-3	TGTGCCAGCCAAGTGGCGGGGAGGGCCCAGTACTTC	CASQVAGRAQYF
TRBD1	many	TRBJ1-1	TRBV5-8	TGTGCCAGCAGCTGGACAGGGGATACTGAAGCTTTCTTT	CASSWTGDTEAFF
TRBD2	.	TRBJ2-1	TRBV4-2	TGTGCCAGCAGCCATTCGCGGGGGGGCGGGAGCAATGAGCAGTTCTTC	CASSHSRGGGSNEQFF
.	few	TRBJ2-7	TRBV7-8	TGTGCCAGCAGCCCAGAGGGCGGACCCTACGAGCAGTATTTC	CASSPEGGPYEQYF
.	.	TRBJ2-7	TRBV5-1	TGCGCCAGCAGCTCATCACAGGGCGATACCTACGAGCAGTACTTC	CASSSSQGDTYEQYF
TRBD2	.	TRBJ2-5	TRBV7-9	TGTTCTGGGCTAGTGGGACGGGGTACGGGGGGAGAGACCCAGTACTTC	CSGLVGRGTGGETQYF
.	.	TRBJ1-1	TRBV20-1	TGCAGTGCTCGCGACGGGGGACACCCCGGGGGTGAAGCTTTCTTT	CSARDGGHPGGEAFF
TRBD1	many	TRBJ1-6	TRBV6-5	TGTGCCAGCAGTTACTCCGGACAGGGTAGTTCACCCCTCCACTTT	CASSYSGQGSSPLHF
.	.	TRBJ1-1	TRBV24-1	TGTGCCACCAGTGATCTGCAGGGAGCTTTCTTT	CATSDLQGAFF
TRBD2	.	TRBJ2-1	TRBV14	TGTGCCAGCAGCATAGACAGAGCGGGAGACTCCTACAATGAGCAGTTCTTC	CASSIDRAGDSYNEQFF
.	.	TRBJ2-1	TRBV20-1	TGCAGCGCTAGAACCCAGGAGGGCACCACTATCTACGAGCAGTTCTTC	CSARTQEGTTIYEQFF
.	.	TRBJ2-3	TRBV10-2	TGCGCCAGCAGTGACGTTACCCACCCAGCTTCGGATACGCAGTATTTT	CASSDVTHPASDTQYF
TRBD1	.	TRBJ2-1	TRBV10-3	TGTGCCATCAGCCCGGGACAGGGGGACAATGAGCAGTTCTTC	CAISPGQGDNEQFF
TRBD2	many	TRBJ2-1	TRBV11-2	TGTGCCAGCAGCCTTTCCAGCGGGGGCCAGAATGAGCAGTTCTTC	CASSLSSGGQNEQFF
.	many	TRBJ2-7	TRBV4-1	TGCGCCAGCAGCCCCCCGCAGGGACCCAGCTCCTACGAGCAGTACTTC	CASSPPQGPSSYEQYF
TRBD2	.	TRBJ2-1	TRBV12-3/TRBV12-4	TGTGCCAGCACCCCTCTACCCACGGGGGGGTACAATGAGCAGTTCTTC	CASTPLPTGGYNEQFF
TRBD2	many	TRBJ2-2	TRBV9	TGTGCCAGCAGCCCGACCCCGGGACTAGCGGGAATCGGGGAGCTGTTTTTT	CASSPTPGLAGIGELFF
TRBD1	.	TRBJ2-1	TRBV9	TGTGCCAGCAGCCATCGGACAGGGCTGAGAGGAATAGACAATGAGCAGTTCTTC	CASSHRTGLRGIDNEQFF
.	.	TRBJ1-2	TRBV12-3/TRBV12-4	TGTGCCAGCAGTCCCCTGGGCGAAGGACACTATGGCTACACCTTC	CASSPLGEGHYGYTF
TRBD1	few	TRBJ2-7	TRBV20-1	TGCAGTGCTCAGGGACAGGGCCACGAGCAGTACTTC	CSAQGQGHEQYF